What follows are 17 T cell receptor beta chains derived from one specimen sequenced in a study of cytomegalovirus exposure and HLA in healthy donors. Primers: 60 Vbeta forward and 13 Jbeta reverse. Produced via immunoSEQ multiplex PCR; TCRdb's table is partial and in-frame only. The sample carries about 35,000 clones, 80% recorded once. Material for sequencing was PBMCs. These receptors all come from a male donor in good health and CMV-seronegative.

The genes are TRBV13 and TRBJ2-3; the D is unclear. Germline CDR1 reads PRHDT; CDR2 reads FYEKMQ (reference sequence). Deletions cut 4 bases from V and 0 bases from J, with 14 bases between. This CDR3 contains 16 residues. CDR3 nucleotides: TGTGCCAGCAGCTATCACCCTCAGACTAGCACAGATACGCAGTATTTT. It specifies CASSYHPQTSTDTQYF.

The chain uses TRBV5-1 and TRBJ1-4, with TRBD1 matching over 7 bases. The V gene end was trimmed by 0 bases and the J gene end by 3 bases; junction bases not matched to a gene: 14. Germline assignment: CDR1 SGHRS and CDR2 YFSETQ. The CDR3 consists of 19 residues. In DNA form, the CDR3 reads TGCGCCAGCAGCTTGGGGGAGACAGGGAAGTCGGGTCCTAATGAAAAACTGTTTTTT. Residues: CASSLGETGKSGPNEKLFF.

The chain employs TRBV5-8 and TRBJ1-4; TRBD1 is a possible D gene (6 bases). With 0 bases removed from V and 5 bases from J, the gap between germline ends came to 14 bases. This CDR3 comprises 16 residues. The V gene's germline CDR1 is SGHTS and CDR2 YDEGEE. The CDR3 bases are TGTGCCAGCAGCTTGGACCAGGCAGGGGTAAATGAAAAACTGTTTTTT. Translated: CASSLDQAGVNEKLFF. Based on the CDR3 plus reference TRBV5-8 and TRBJ1-4, the full variable domain is EAGVTQSPTHLIKTRGQQATLRCSPISGHTSVYWYQQALGLGLQFLLWYDEGEERNRGNFPPRFSGRQFPNYSSELNVNALELEDSALYLCASSLDQAGVNEKLFFGSGTQLSVL.

The V call is TRBV30, the J call TRBJ1-1, with D tentatively TRBD1 (5 bases). This CDR3 contains 14 residues. The germline CDR1 and CDR2 sequences are GTSNPN and SVGIG (reference sequence). V was trimmed by 0 bases and J by 1 base, leaving 9 bases between them. CDR3: CAWSVRGWNTEAFF. The CDR3 DNA sequence: TGTGCCTGGAGTGTACGGGGGTGGAACACTGAAGCTTTCTTT.

The chain combines TRBV15 with TRBJ2-2; D is unresolved. This CDR3 has 15 residues. CDR1 is LNHNV, CDR2 YYDKDF, per germline (reference sequence). The germline V and J ends were trimmed by 0 bases and 0 bases, with 5 bases remaining between them. DNA for the CDR3: TGTGCCACCAGCAGAGACAGTGCGAACACCGGGGAGCTGTTTTTT. Translation gives CATSRDSANTGELFF.

The genes are TRBV19 and TRBJ1-4; a possible D gene is TRBD1 (5 bases). The ends were cut back, 5 bases at V and 7 bases at J, with 17 bases in the middle. The CDR3 spans 15 residues. The germline V gene encodes CDR1 LNHDA and CDR2 SQIVND (reference sequence). In DNA, the CDR3 is TGTGCCAGTAGTCAACTGACAGAGACGGGTGAAAAACTGTTTTTT. It yields the protein CASSQLTETGEKLFF.

The rearrangement uses TRBV25-1 and TRBJ1-2; no clear D gene. The length of the CDR3 is 14 residues. Germline lookup yields CDR1 MGHDK and CDR2 SYGVNS. Trimming pared 1 base from V and 4 bases from J, leaving 10 bases between. The CDR3 DNA reads TGTGCCAGCAGTGAATTTTACGCTAGCTATGGCTACACCTTC. It encodes CASSEFYASYGYTF.

The J gene is TRBJ1-1, the V gene TRBV9; D remains ambiguous. V gave up 10 bases and J gave up 6 bases, with 7 bases separating them. Germline V gives CDR1 SGDLS, CDR2 YYNGEE. The CDR3 sequence is 9 residues long. The CDR3 DNA is TGTGCCTGGTCGGCTGAAGCTTTCTTT. It is translated as CAWSAEAFF.

This sequence joins TRBV6-6 and TRBJ1-1; 9 bases align to TRBD1. The germline V gene has CDR1 MNHNY and CDR2 SVGAGI (reference sequence). Unmatched junction bases numbered 7, after V lost 3 bases and J lost 5 bases. CDR3 size: 15 residues. CDR3 in DNA: TGTGCCAGCAGTTATGAAACAGGGGGCTCTACTGAAGCTTTCTTT. It encodes CASSYETGGSTEAFF.

The chain has TRBV6-1 and TRBJ2-4; D gene ambiguous. V was trimmed by 3 bases and J by 8 bases, leaving 8 bases between them. This CDR3 is 12 amino acids long. Germline V gene lookup returns CDR1 MNHNS and CDR2 SASEGT. The CDR3 DNA is TGTGCCAGCAGTGAGTCCAGTTACATTCAGTACTTC. It encodes CASSESSYIQYF.

This chain links TRBV29-1 with TRBJ1-4; tentatively, D is TRBD1 (6 bases). V was pared by 4 bases and J by 7 bases, with 16 bases between. CDR3 length: 14 amino acids. In germline, CDR1 is SQVTM, CDR2 ANQGSEA. DNA of the CDR3: TGCAGCGTTGCCAGGGGAGATGGTGGTGAAAAACTGTTTTTT. Its protein is CSVARGDGGEKLFF.

V and J are TRBV30 and TRBJ2-5, with D tentatively TRBD2 (6 bases). The germline V gene has CDR1 GTSNPN and CDR2 SVGIG (reference sequence). The CDR3 has 11 residues. Trimming took 4 bases from V and 5 from J, leaving 8 bases between them. The CDR3 protein is CAWNGGETQYF. The CDR3 nucleotides are TGTGCCTGGAATGGGGGGGAGACCCAGTACTTC.

The J gene is TRBJ1-2, the V gene TRBV5-4; 8 bases fit TRBD1. CDR1 and CDR2 from the germline V gene are SGHNT and YYREEE (reference sequence). The CDR3 covers 13 residues. The junction had 4 bases not matched to a gene; V was cut back by 3 bases and J by 6 bases. The CDR3 sequence is CASSSQGQDGYTF. In nucleotides, the CDR3 is TGTGCCAGCAGCTCTCAGGGACAGGATGGCTACACCTTC.

The chain uses TRBV6-4 and TRBJ2-3; D remains unclear. Trimming removed 2 bases from V and 1 base from J, with 4 bases in between. Per the germline V gene, CDR1 is MRHNA and CDR2 is SNTAGT. The CDR3 runs 13 residues. CDR3 bases: TGTGCCAGCAGTGACGCGGGCACAGATACGCAGTATTTT. Encoded protein: CASSDAGTDTQYF.

The chain links TRBV5-1 to TRBJ1-5; 9 bases match TRBD1. The CDR3 totals 14 residues. V trimming: 4 bases; J trimming: 6 bases; junction bases outside the gene matches: 5. Per the germline V gene, CDR1 is SGHRS and CDR2 is YFSETQ. The CDR3 is CASSETDRGQPQHF. The CDR3, as DNA: TGCGCCAGCAGCGAAACGGACAGGGGTCAGCCCCAGCATTTT.

This clone appeared a few times. V gene TRBV28 combines with J gene TRBJ1-1; a possible D gene is TRBD1 (5 bases). Per germline, CDR1 MDHEN and CDR2 SYDVKM. The ends were cut back, 2 bases at V and 6 bases at J, with 10 bases in the middle. The CDR3 contains 13 residues. Written as DNA, the CDR3 is TGTGCCAGCAGTTTAACAGGTGGGGCTGAAGCTTTCTTT. The encoded protein is CASSLTGGAEAFF.

V usage is TRBV15 and J usage is TRBJ2-1; D is unresolved. V was trimmed by 6 bases and J by 5 bases, leaving 8 bases between them. The CDR3 spans 12 residues. CDR1 is LNHNV and CDR2 is YYDKDF in the germline V gene (reference sequence). CDR3 nucleotide sequence: TGTGCCACCAGGGCAGAAAACAATGAGCAGTTCTTC. The encoded protein is CATRAENNEQFF.